This TCR beta chain was recorded in a study of cytomegalovirus exposure and HLA in healthy donors. Whole-study results and caveats: A later analysis linked a missense variant in DCLRE1C to the trimming of TCR beta V and J genes. Later analysis showed TCR association rates varying by HLA locus, highest for DRB1 and lowest for HLA-C.

In the PCR, 60 Vbeta and 13 Jbeta primers were used. As handled by the study authors: Later work found 65 million to 100 million unique TCR beta chains, with roughly 11 million shared. Some clones are missing from TCRdb's copy, which holds only in-frame ones; the method was immunoSEQ multiplex PCR. V and J calls and clone size are copied from that table; D and trimming were computed from the DNA. The sample data list approximately 140,000 clones. Concerning this clone itself: Its antigen remains unidentified.

The germline gives CDR1 MDHEN, CDR2 SYDVKM. The length of the CDR3 is 12 residues. Trimming took 5 bases from V and 3 from J, leaving 8 bases between them. J is TRBJ2-7 and V is TRBV28, with unresolved D. This clonotype was obtained from a woman aged 45-65 years in good health and CMV-seronegative. Sequenced input: PBMCs. This CDR3 reads CASSLLRYEQYF. The CDR3, as DNA: TGTGCCAGCAGTCTACTCCGCTACGAGCAGTACTTC. Full variable domain (missing parts from reference TRBV28 and TRBJ2-7): DVKVTQSSRYLVKRTGEKVFLECVQDMDHENMFWYRQDPGLGLRLIYFSYDVKMKEKGDIPEGYSVSREKKERFSLILESASTNQTSMYLCASSLLRYEQYFGPGTRLTVT.